Listed below are T cell receptor beta chains from one sample, sequenced in a study of beta chain features in type 1 diabetes. Produced via immunoSEQ multiplex PCR; TCRdb's table is partial and in-frame only. The table lists 95,000 to 150,000 clones, 15% to 20% of them singletons. Sequenced material: central memory CD4+ T cells from blood. All receptors derive from a man aged 18 to 30 with type 1 diabetes. The CDR3 runs from the conserved cysteine through the conserved F or W. D genes are given only for firm matches. Clone size is not always given. Where it is, it says once, few, many or a class for expanded clones.

clone size | D gene | J gene | V gene | CDR3 protein | CDR3 DNA
. | TRBD1 | TRBJ2-4 | TRBV27 | CASSYLNRGAVQYF | TGTGCCAGCAGTTATTTAAACAGGGGAGCCGTTCAGTACTTC
few | . | TRBJ2-3 | TRBV9 | CASSALLAATDTQYF | TGTGCCAGCAGCGCCCTTTTAGCGGCAACAGATACGCAGTATTTT
few | . | TRBJ1-1 | TRBV29-1 | CSATPGTKVNTEAFF | TGCAGCGCTACCCCCGGGACAAAGGTAAACACTGAAGCTTTCTTT
few | . | TRBJ2-3 | TRBV30 | CAWSQARDTQYF | TGTGCCTGGAGCCAAGCCAGAGATACGCAGTATTTT
few | TRBD2 | TRBJ2-3 | TRBV7-3 | CASSLGGSRDTQYF | TGTGCCAGCAGCTTGGGCGGGAGTAGAGATACGCAGTATTTT
. | . | TRBJ1-1 | TRBV11-3 | CASSLGGADTEAFF | TGTGCCAGCAGCTTAGGAGGGGCTGACACTGAAGCTTTCTTT
few | TRBD2 | TRBJ2-2 | TRBV11-2 | CASSVNSGGYGELFF | TGTGCCAGCAGCGTAAATAGCGGGGGTTACGGGGAGCTGTTTTTT
few | . | TRBJ2-7 | TRBV9 | CASSPGFFYEQYF | TGTGCCAGCAGCCCCGGGTTCTTCTACGAGCAGTACTTC
. | TRBD2 | TRBJ2-5 | TRBV5-1 | CASSQLGAGAETQYF | TGCGCCAGCAGCCAATTGGGTGCGGGAGCAGAGACCCAGTACTTC
few | . | TRBJ2-7 | TRBV29-1 | CSVEEQVSYEQYF | TGCAGCGTTGAAGAACAGGTCTCCTACGAGCAGTACTTC
medium-sized | . | TRBJ2-7 | TRBV30 | CAWSVAVSYEQYF | TGTGCCTGGAGTGTGGCCGTCTCCTACGAGCAGTACTTC